The 14 T cell receptor beta chains in this list originate from one sample, sequenced in a study of OX40 agonist ivuxolimab in advanced cancers. Here immunoSEQ multiplex PCR was the method, and the copy in TCRdb shows in-frame clones only, minus some. The sample has 90,000 to 100,000 clones, around 95% seen once. This specimen was CD4+ or CD8+ T cells sorted from blood, taken in a trial of the OX40 agonist ivuxolimab. These receptors were collected from an adult with an advanced solid tumor such as melanoma, head and neck, liver or kidney cancer.

The gene calls are TRBV6-4 and TRBJ2-7; tentatively, D is TRBD1 (6 bases). V lost 2 bases, J lost 0 bases, and 11 bases lay in between. Germline CDR1 and CDR2: MRHNA and SNTAGT. The CDR3 is made up of 15 amino acids. CDR3 DNA: TGTGCCAGCAGTGACGGGGACATCAGCTCCTACGAGCAGTACTTC. This translates into CASSDGDISSYEQYF.

The chain couples TRBV11-2 to TRBJ1-1, with D tentatively TRBD1 (6 bases). V was pared by 1 base and J by 3 bases, with 18 bases between. The germline gives CDR1 SGHAT, CDR2 FQNNGV. The CDR3 loop spans 17 amino acids. The CDR3 protein is CASSLVFRVGGYTEAFF. The DNA for the CDR3 is TGTGCCAGCAGCTTAGTGTTCCGTGTTGGGGGCTACACTGAAGCTTTCTTT.

The gene calls are TRBV7-6 and TRBJ2-3; no definite D call. Trimming shortened V by 5 bases and J by 0 bases, and 12 bases separated the two germline ends. Looked up from germline, CDR1 is SGHVS and CDR2 is FNYEAQ. The CDR3 runs to 15 residues. DNA of the CDR3: TGTGCCAGCAGCCCGACGGCCTGGAGCACAGATACGCAGTATTTT. Its protein product is CASSPTAWSTDTQYF.

The genes are TRBV27 and TRBJ2-3; possible D gene TRBD2, 5 bases. V was clipped by 5 bases and J by 3 bases, with 15 bases between them. The CDR3 length is 15 residues. Germline-derived CDR1 and CDR2 are MNHEY and SMNVEV (reference sequence). The CDR3 nucleotides read TGTGCCAGCAGTCCGACCACCAGAGGGACAGATACGCAGTATTTT. Translating gives CASSPTTRGTDTQYF.

The chain couples TRBV30 to TRBJ1-3; weak D call: TRBD1 (6 bases). Between the trimmed V and J ends, which lost 1 base and 3 bases, there was a span of 10 bases. CDR3 length equals 14 residues. CDR1 is GTSNPN and CDR2 is SVGIG in the germline V gene (reference sequence). In nucleotides, the CDR3 is TGTGCCTGGAGTGCGGGACACCTTGGAAACACCATATATTTT. It codes for CAWSAGHLGNTIYF.

The chain couples TRBV7-8 to TRBJ2-7; TRBD2 matches at 15 bases. The J segment lost 0 bases and the V segment lost 5 bases, leaving 14 bases of the junction unmatched. This CDR3 has 20 amino acids. CDR1 SGHVS and CDR2 FQNEAQ come from the germline V gene. The CDR3 loop reads CASSPLEAGLAGGNSYEQYF. The CDR3 DNA follows: TGTGCCAGCAGCCCCTTAGAAGCGGGACTAGCGGGAGGAAACTCCTACGAGCAGTACTTC. Variable domain in full (rest from reference TRBV7-8 and TRBJ2-7): GAGVSQSPRYKVAKRGQDVALRCDPISGHVSLFWYQQALGQGPEFLTYFQNEAQLDKSGLPSDRFFAERPEGSVSTLKIQRTQQEDSAVYLCASSPLEAGLAGGNSYEQYFGPGTRLTVT.

The chain has TRBV5-1 and TRBJ2-5; D unresolved. CDR1 is SGHRS and CDR2 is YFSETQ in the germline V gene. The length of the CDR3 is 16 residues. The V end lost 0 bases, the J end lost 0 bases, and 12 bases lay between the germline ends. The CDR3 protein is CASSLVDSSYQETQYF. The CDR3 bases are TGCGCCAGCAGCTTGGTAGACTCCTCGTACCAAGAGACCCAGTACTTC.

The chain has TRBV5-4 and TRBJ1-2, with D hard to call. There are 13 residues in the CDR3. Germline V gives CDR1 SGHNT, CDR2 YYREEE (reference sequence). Trimming shortened V by 1 base and J by 10 bases, and 14 bases separated the two germline ends. CDR3 coding DNA: TGTGCCAGCAGCTTGCGAGGGAGTCAGGACTACACCTTC. This translates into CASSLRGSQDYTF.

J is TRBJ1-5 and V is TRBV28, with D perhaps matching TRBD1 (6 bases). From germline, CDR1 is MDHEN and CDR2 SYDVKM. The CDR3 is 17 amino acids. V lost 5 bases and J 0 bases, leaving 17 bases between the germline ends. CDR3 sequence reads: CASSIRQALISNQPQHF. CDR3 nucleotide sequence: TGTGCCAGCAGTATAAGACAGGCTCTCATTAGCAATCAGCCCCAGCATTTT.

This chain connects TRBV7-9 to TRBJ1-4; maybe TRBD1 (5 bases). V was cut by 4 bases and J by 7 bases, with 19 bases left in between. The CDR3 contains 16 residues. The germline gives CDR1 SEHNR, CDR2 FQNEAQ (reference sequence). The CDR3 nucleotides read TGTGCCAGCAGCTCGATCCCGATTGCGGGGGGTGAAAAACTGTTTTTT. It encodes CASSSIPIAGGEKLFF.

The chain joins TRBV5-4 to TRBJ1-2; weak D call: TRBD1 (5 bases). With 4 bases removed from V and 1 base from J, the gap between germline ends came to 11 bases. This CDR3 spans 14 amino acids. Germline V gives CDR1 SGHNT, CDR2 YYREEE (reference sequence). CDR3 protein: CASSRSDSNYGYTF. In nucleotides, the CDR3 is TGTGCCAGCAGCCGATCCGACAGTAACTATGGCTACACCTTC.

The genes are TRBV13 and TRBJ2-1; no clear D. The ends were cut back, 5 bases at V and 8 bases at J, with 13 bases in the middle. The length of the CDR3 is 13 residues. Germline-derived CDR1 and CDR2 are PRHDT and FYEKMQ (reference sequence). CDR3 sequence (DNA): TGTGCCAGCAGCCGGGTTCCCCACGATGAGCAGTTCTTC. Its translation: CASSRVPHDEQFF.

This rearrangement joins TRBV2 to TRBJ2-1; D is undetermined. This CDR3 has 13 residues. The germline V gene has CDR1 SNHLY and CDR2 FYNNEI. Trimming took off 2 bases at V and 1 base at J, with 3 bases between the two ends. The CDR3 protein is CASSESSYNEQFF. CDR3 sequence (DNA): TGTGCCAGCAGTGAAAGTTCCTACAATGAGCAGTTCTTC.

The CDR3: CATTPGTGGPYEQYF. CDR3 in DNA: TGTGCCACCACGCCCGGGACAGGGGGCCCCTACGAGCAGTACTTC. The chain recombines TRBV15 with TRBJ2-7; the match to TRBD1 covers 12 bases. With V trimmed by 7 bases and J by 2 bases, 6 bases remained unmatched. The CDR3 consists of 15 residues. Germline V gene sequence: CDR1 LNHNV, CDR2 YYDKDF (reference sequence).